This T cell receptor (beta chain) was found in a study of blood T cells in healthy people across ages. General study results and limits: Total diversity from one million sequenced T cells was likely underestimated.

It was roughly 10 milliliters of peripheral blood that were drawn from each donor. Germline V gene data show CDR1 as SGHKS and CDR2 as YYEKEE (reference sequence). V was clipped by 0 bases and J by 0 bases, with 9 bases between them. This CDR3 region has 15 residues. As concerns this clonotype: The antigen is unknown.

Together with a sample-barcoded 5' primer, a J-beta primer mix was included in a second PCR lasting about 6 to 11 cycles. Using its own MiXCR run on the 5' RACE reads, TCRdb lists one record per CDR3 protein. This table holds under 800,000 distinct CDR3 sequences, about 42% found once. The TCR was taken from a woman aged 55-70 years in good health. The chain joins TRBV5-5 to TRBJ2-5; D is undetermined. The sample was blood. The CDR3 protein is CASSLAGLDQETQYF. In DNA form, the CDR3 reads TGTGCCAGCAGCTTGGCCGGTTTGGACCAAGAGACCCAGTACTTC.